The present T cell receptor (beta chain) was sequenced within a study of blood T cells in healthy people across ages. This clonotype occurred a few times. What it binds is unknown. Overall study results and limits: A greater number of naive CD4+ cells and higher diversity distinguished long-lived donors from aged donors.

The authors ran a second PCR of roughly 6 to 12 cycles using a sample-barcoded 5' primer and a J-beta primer mix. TCRdb re-called the 5' RACE reads with MiXCR, one entry per CDR3 protein. This repertoire shows 1.5 million to 2 million distinct CDR3 sequences, roughly 28% found once; its top ten account for roughly 8%. Germline CDR1 MGHDK, CDR2 SYGVNS. The CDR3 length is 15 residues. V was cut by 3 bases and J by 10 bases, with 19 bases left in between. The rearrangement uses TRBV25-1 and TRBJ2-1, with D maybe TRBD1 (6 bases). Input material: blood. The TCR was taken from a woman younger than 45 in good health. CDR3: CASSDLRDPRGEQFF. CDR3 DNA: TGTGCCAGCAGTGATCTCCGGGACCCCAGGGGAGAGCAGTTCTTC.